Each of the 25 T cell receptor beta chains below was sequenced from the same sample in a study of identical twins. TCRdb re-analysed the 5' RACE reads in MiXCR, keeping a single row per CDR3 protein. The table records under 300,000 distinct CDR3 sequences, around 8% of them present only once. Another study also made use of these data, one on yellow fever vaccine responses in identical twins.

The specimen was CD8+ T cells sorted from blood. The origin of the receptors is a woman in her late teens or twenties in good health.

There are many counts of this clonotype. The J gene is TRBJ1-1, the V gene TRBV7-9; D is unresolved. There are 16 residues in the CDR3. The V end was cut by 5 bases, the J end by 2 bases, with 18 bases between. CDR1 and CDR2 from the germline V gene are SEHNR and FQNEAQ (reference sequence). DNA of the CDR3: TGTGCCAGCAGCCCCCCAGAGTCCGGAGCAAACACTGAAGCTTTCTTT. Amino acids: CASSPPESGANTEAFF.

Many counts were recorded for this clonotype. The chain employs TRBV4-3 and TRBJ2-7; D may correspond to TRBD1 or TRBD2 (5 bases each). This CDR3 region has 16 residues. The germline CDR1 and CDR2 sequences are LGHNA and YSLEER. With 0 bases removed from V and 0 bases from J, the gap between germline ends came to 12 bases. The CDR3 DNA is TGCGCCAGCAGCCAAGATAGGGACCCCCCCTCCTACGAGCAGTACTTC. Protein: CASSQDRDPPSYEQYF.

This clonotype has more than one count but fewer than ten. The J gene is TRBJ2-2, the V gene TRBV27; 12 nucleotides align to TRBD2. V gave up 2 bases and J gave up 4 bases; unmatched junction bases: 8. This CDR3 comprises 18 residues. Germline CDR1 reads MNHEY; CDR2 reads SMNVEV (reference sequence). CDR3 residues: CASSLLLAGGLVTGELFF. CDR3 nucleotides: TGTGCCAGCAGTTTACTACTAGCGGGAGGTCTTGTCACCGGGGAGCTGTTTTTT.

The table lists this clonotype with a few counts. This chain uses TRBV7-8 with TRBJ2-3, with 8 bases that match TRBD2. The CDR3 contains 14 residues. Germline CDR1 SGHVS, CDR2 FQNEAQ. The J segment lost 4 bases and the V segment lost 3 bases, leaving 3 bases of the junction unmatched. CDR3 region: CASSFGLAPDTQYF. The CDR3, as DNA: TGTGCCAGCAGCTTTGGACTAGCACCAGATACGCAGTATTTT.

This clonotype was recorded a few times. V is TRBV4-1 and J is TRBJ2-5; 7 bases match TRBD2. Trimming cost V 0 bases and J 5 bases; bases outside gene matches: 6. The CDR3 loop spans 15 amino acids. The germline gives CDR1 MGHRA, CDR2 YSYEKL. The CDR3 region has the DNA TGCGCCAGCAGCCAAGAACCACTAGCGCGGGAGACCCAGTACTTC. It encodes CASSQEPLARETQYF.

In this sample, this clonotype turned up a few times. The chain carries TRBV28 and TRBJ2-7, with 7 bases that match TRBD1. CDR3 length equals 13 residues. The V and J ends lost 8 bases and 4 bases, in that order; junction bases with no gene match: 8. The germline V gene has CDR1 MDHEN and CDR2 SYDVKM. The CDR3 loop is CASLGLGQYEQYF. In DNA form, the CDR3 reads TGTGCCAGCCTCGGGTTGGGACAGTACGAGCAGTACTTC.

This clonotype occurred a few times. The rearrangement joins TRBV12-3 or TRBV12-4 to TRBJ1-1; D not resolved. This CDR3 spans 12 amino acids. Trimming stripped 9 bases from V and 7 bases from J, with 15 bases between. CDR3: CARPGTNGEAFF. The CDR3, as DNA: TGTGCCAGACCGGGAACGAACGGTGAAGCTTTCTTT.

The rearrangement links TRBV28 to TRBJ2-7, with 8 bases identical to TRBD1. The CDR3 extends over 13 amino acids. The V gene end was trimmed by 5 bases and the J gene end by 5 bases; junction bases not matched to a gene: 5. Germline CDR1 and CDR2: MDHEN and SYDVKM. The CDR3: CASSPGGRDEQYF. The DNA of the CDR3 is TGTGCCAGCAGTCCAGGGGGCCGCGACGAGCAGTACTTC.

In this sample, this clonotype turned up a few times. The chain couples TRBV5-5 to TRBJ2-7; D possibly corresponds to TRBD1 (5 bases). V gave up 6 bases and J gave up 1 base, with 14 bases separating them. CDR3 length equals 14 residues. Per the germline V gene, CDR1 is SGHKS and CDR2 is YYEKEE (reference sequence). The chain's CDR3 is CASTWGAGSYEQYF. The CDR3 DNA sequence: TGTGCCAGCACCTGGGGCGCAGGGTCCTACGAGCAGTACTTC.

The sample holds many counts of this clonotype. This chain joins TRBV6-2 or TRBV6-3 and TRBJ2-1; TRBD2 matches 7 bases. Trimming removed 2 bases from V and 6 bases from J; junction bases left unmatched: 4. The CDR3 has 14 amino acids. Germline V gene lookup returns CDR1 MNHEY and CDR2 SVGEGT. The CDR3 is CASSYVTGGNEQFF. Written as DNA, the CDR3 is TGTGCCAGCAGTTACGTAACGGGGGGCAATGAGCAGTTCTTC.

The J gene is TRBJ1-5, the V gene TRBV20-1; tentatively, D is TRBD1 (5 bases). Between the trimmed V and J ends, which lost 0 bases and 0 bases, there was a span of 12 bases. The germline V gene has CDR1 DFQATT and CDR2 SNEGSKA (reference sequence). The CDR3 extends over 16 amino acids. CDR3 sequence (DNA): TGCAGTGCTAGAGATTCTGGGACGCTTAGCAATCAGCCCCAGCATTTT. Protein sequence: CSARDSGTLSNQPQHF.

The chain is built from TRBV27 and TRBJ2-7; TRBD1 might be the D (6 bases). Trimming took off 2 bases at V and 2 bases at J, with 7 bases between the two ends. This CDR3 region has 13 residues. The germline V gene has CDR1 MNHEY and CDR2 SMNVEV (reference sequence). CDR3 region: CASSLRTAYEQYF. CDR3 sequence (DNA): TGTGCCAGCAGTTTACGGACAGCCTACGAGCAGTACTTC.

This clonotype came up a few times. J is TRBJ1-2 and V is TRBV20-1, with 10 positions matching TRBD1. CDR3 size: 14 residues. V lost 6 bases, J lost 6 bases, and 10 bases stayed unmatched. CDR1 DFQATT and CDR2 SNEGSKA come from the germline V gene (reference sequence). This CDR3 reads CSAPGTGVPDGYTF. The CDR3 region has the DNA TGCAGTGCCCCCGGGACAGGGGTCCCGGATGGCTACACCTTC.

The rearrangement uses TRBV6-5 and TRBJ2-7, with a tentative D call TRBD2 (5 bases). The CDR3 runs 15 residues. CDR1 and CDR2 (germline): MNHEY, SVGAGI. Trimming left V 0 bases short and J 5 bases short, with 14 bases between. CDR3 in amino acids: CASSYSLGLGNEQYF. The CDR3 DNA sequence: TGTGCCAGCAGTTACTCACTAGGCCTGGGGAACGAGCAGTACTTC.

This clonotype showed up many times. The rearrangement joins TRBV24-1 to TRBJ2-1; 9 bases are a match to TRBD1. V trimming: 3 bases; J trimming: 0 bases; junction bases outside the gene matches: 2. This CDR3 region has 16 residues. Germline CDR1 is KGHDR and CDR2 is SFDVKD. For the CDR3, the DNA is TGTGCCACCAGTGATGGGACAGGGAGCTCCTACAATGAGCAGTTCTTC. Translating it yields CATSDGTGSSYNEQFF.

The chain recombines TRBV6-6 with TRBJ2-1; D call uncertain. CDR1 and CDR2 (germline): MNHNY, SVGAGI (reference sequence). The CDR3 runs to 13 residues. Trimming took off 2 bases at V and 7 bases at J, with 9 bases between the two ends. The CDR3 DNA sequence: TGTGCCAGCAGTTACACTGGGGTGAATGAGCAGTTCTTC. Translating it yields CASSYTGVNEQFF.

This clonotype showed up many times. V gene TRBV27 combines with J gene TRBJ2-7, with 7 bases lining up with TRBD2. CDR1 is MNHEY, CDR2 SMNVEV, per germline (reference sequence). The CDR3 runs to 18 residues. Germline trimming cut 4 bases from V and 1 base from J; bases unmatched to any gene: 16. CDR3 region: CASSSHRDYSTVSYEQYF. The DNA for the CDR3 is TGTGCCAGCAGTTCGCACCGGGACTACTCTACTGTTTCCTACGAGCAGTACTTC.

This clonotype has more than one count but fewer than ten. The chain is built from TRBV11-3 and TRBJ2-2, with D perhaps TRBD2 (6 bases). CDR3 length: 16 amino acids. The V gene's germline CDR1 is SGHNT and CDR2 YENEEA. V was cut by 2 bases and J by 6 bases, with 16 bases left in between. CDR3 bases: TGTGCCAGCAGCTTACTGGGAGGAGGGTCAGCCGGGGAGCTGTTTTTT. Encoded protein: CASSLLGGGSAGELFF.

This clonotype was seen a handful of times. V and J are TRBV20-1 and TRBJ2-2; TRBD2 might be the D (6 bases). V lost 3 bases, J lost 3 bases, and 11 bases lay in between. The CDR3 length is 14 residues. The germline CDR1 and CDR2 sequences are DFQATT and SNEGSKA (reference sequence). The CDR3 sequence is CSAREGRHTGELFF. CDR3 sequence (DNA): TGCAGTGCTAGGGAGGGCAGGCACACCGGGGAGCTGTTTTTT.

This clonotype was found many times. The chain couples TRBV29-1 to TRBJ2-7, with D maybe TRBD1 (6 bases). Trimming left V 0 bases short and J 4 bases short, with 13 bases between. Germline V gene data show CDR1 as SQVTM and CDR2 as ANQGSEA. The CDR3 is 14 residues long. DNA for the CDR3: TGCAGCGTTGAAGAAGAGGGGGTCAGTTACGAGCAGTACTTC. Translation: CSVEEEGVSYEQYF.

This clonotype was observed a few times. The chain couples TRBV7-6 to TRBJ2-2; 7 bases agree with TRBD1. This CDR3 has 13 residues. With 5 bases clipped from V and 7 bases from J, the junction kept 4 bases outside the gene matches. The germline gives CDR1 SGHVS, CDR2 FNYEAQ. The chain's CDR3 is CASSSRGFGELFF. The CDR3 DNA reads TGTGCCAGCAGCAGCAGGGGGTTCGGGGAGCTGTTTTTT.

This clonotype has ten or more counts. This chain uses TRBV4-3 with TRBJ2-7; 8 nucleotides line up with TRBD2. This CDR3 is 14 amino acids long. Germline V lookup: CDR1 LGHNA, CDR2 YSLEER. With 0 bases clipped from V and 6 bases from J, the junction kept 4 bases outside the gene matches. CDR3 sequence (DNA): TGCGCCAGCAGCCAAGAACGGGAGGGCCGCGAGCAGTACTTC. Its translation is CASSQEREGREQYF.

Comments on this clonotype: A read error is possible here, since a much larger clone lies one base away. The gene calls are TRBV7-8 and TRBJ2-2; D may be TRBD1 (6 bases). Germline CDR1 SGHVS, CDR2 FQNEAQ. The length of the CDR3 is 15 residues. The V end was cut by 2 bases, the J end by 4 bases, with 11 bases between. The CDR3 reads CASSLWPRGTGELFF. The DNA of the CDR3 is TGTGCCAGCAGCTTATGGCCCAGGGGCACCGGGGAGCTGTTTTTT. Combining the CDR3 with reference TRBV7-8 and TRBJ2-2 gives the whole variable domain GAGVSQSPRYKVAKRGQDVALRCDPISGHVSLFWYQQALGQGPEFLTYFQNEAQLDKSGLPSDRFFAERPEGSVSTLKIQRTQQEDSAVYLCASSLWPRGTGELFFGEGSRLTVL.

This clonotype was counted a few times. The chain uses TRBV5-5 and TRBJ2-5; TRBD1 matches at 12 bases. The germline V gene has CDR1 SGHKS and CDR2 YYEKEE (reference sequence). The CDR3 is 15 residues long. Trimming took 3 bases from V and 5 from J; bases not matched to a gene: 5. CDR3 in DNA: TGTGCCAGCAGCTGGGGGACAGGGGGCGCCGAGACCCAGTACTTC. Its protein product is CASSWGTGGAETQYF.

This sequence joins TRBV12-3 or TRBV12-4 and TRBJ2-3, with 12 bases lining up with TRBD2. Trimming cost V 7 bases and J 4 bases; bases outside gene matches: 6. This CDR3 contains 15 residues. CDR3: CASTPTSGGSDTQYF. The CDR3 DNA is TGTGCCAGCACCCCGACTAGCGGGGGCTCAGATACGCAGTATTTT.